These 10 T cell receptor beta chains were sequenced from one sample in a study of cytomegalovirus exposure and HLA in healthy donors (TCRdb year 2017). Libraries were prepared through the immunoSEQ multiplex PCR assay. The clones in this table, taken by TCRdb from immuneACCESS, are in-frame only. Not every clone is retained; where verified, under half of the shortfall comes from an unresolved V gene, and the cause of the rest is unknown. The sample yields some 80,000 clones; approximately 96% were counted once. Together, the top ten hold approximately 1.3% of the sample. The sample taken for sequencing was PBMCs. These receptors were taken from a woman aged 18-29 years in good health and CMV-seronegative.

The V call is TRBV30, the J call TRBJ1-6; 8 bases are shared with TRBD1. The CDR3 is made up of 15 amino acids. J lost 4 bases, V lost 0 bases, and 2 bases had no gene match. CDR1 is GTSNPN and CDR2 is SVGIG in the germline V gene (reference sequence). The CDR3 sequence: CAWSVRTGYNSPLHF. In nucleotides, the CDR3 is TGTGCCTGGAGTGTAAGGACAGGGTATAATTCACCCCTCCACTTT.

V and J are TRBV6-1 and TRBJ1-2; D is undetermined. Trimming removed 8 bases from V and 0 bases from J, with 10 bases in between. The CDR3 has 13 residues. The germline CDR1 and CDR2 sequences are MNHNS and SASEGT. CDR3: CASPSTANYGYTF. The DNA of the CDR3 is TGTGCCAGCCCATCTACGGCTAACTATGGCTACACCTTC.

The gene calls are TRBV27 and TRBJ2-2, with TRBD2 matching 12 bases. V lost 7 bases and J lost 6; bases outside the gene matches: 15. The CDR3 runs 18 residues. Looked up from germline, CDR1 is MNHEY and CDR2 is SMNVEV (reference sequence). CDR3 sequence: CASIGLAGPFSTSGELFF. CDR3 in DNA: TGTGCCAGCATCGGACTAGCGGGACCCTTCTCTACTTCCGGGGAGCTGTTTTTT.

The chain combines TRBV5-4 with TRBJ2-7; the match to TRBD2 covers 8 bases. Germline-derived CDR1 and CDR2 are SGHNT and YYREEE (reference sequence). V lost 3 bases to trimming and J lost 6 bases; unmatched junction nucleotides: 8. The length of the CDR3 is 14 residues. The DNA of the CDR3 is TGTGCCAGCAGCTCGCGGGAGGAACTCGGCGAGCAGTACTTC. This translates into CASSSREELGEQYF.

The chain employs TRBV19 and TRBJ1-5; D is possibly TRBD1 (6 bases). The CDR3 sequence is 19 residues long. Germline lookup yields CDR1 LNHDA and CDR2 SQIVND (reference sequence). Trimming removed 4 bases from V and 5 bases from J, with 27 bases in between. The DNA of the CDR3 is TGTGCCAGTAGTACCCGCGGTCCACAGGGTACACCGACCCATCAGCCCCAGCATTTT. Protein sequence: CASSTRGPQGTPTHQPQHF.

The chain joins TRBV14 to TRBJ2-7; 8 bases fit TRBD1. The CDR3 runs to 15 residues. Germline CDR1 SGHDN, CDR2 FVKESK. With 0 bases clipped from V and 3 bases from J, the junction kept 4 bases outside the gene matches. CDR3 in amino acids: CASSQDWTGYYEQYF. The CDR3 bases are TGTGCCAGCAGCCAAGATTGGACAGGGTACTACGAGCAGTACTTC.

The chain combines TRBV10-2 with TRBJ2-2, with 11 bases fitting TRBD1. Trimming cost V 3 bases and J 6 bases; bases outside gene matches: 6. The CDR3 totals 16 residues. From germline, CDR1 is WSHSY and CDR2 SAAADI. CDR3 in amino acids: CASSDPGQGDPGELFF. CDR3 bases: TGCGCCAGCAGTGACCCGGGACAGGGGGACCCCGGGGAGCTGTTTTTT.

The chain uses TRBV27 and TRBJ2-5, with 8 bases lining up with TRBD1. This CDR3 contains 15 residues. Germline-derived CDR1 and CDR2 are MNHEY and SMNVEV (reference sequence). Trimming cost V 5 bases and J 2 bases; bases outside gene matches: 7. This chain's CDR3 is CASSAGGTGQETQYF. Written as DNA, the CDR3 is TGTGCCAGCAGTGCCGGTGGGACAGGACAAGAGACCCAGTACTTC.

V usage is TRBV4-1 and J usage is TRBJ2-5; 7 bases are a match to TRBD1. The V gene end was trimmed by 0 bases and the J gene end by 4 bases; junction bases not matched to a gene: 2. This CDR3 comprises 14 residues. Germline V gene data show CDR1 as MGHRA and CDR2 as YSYEKL. The CDR3, as DNA: TGCGCCAGCAGCCAAGAAAGGGGGCGAGAGACCCAGTACTTC. Translation gives CASSQERGRETQYF.

Only one count was recorded for this clone. The V gene is TRBV7-9, the J gene TRBJ2-2; D is unresolved. The germline V gene has CDR1 SEHNR and CDR2 FQNEAQ (reference sequence). This CDR3 contains 15 residues. V lost 4 bases to trimming and J lost 6 bases, with 15 bases between them. CDR3 amino acids: CASSSIVPLPGELFF. In DNA form, the CDR3 reads TGTGCCAGCAGCTCTATCGTACCTCTGCCCGGGGAGCTGTTTTTT.